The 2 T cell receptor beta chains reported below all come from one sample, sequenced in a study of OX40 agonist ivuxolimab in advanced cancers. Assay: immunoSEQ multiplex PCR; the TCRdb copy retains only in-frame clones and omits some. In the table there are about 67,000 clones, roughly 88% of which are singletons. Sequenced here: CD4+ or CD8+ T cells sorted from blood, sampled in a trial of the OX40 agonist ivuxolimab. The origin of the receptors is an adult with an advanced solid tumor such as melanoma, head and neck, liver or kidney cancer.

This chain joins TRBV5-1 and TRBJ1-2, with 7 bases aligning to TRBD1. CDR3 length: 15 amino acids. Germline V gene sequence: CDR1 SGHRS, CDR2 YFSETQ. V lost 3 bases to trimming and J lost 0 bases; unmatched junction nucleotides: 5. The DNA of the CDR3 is TGCGCCAGCAGCTGGGGGGGACAGACTAACTATGGCTACACCTTC. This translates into CASSWGGQTNYGYTF.

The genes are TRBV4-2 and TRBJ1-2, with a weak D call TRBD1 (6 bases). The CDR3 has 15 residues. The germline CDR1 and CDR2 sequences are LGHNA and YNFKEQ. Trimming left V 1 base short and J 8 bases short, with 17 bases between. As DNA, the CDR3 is TGTGCCAGCAGCCAAGGGACCGGGACAAGCAACGGCTACACCTTC. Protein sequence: CASSQGTGTSNGYTF.